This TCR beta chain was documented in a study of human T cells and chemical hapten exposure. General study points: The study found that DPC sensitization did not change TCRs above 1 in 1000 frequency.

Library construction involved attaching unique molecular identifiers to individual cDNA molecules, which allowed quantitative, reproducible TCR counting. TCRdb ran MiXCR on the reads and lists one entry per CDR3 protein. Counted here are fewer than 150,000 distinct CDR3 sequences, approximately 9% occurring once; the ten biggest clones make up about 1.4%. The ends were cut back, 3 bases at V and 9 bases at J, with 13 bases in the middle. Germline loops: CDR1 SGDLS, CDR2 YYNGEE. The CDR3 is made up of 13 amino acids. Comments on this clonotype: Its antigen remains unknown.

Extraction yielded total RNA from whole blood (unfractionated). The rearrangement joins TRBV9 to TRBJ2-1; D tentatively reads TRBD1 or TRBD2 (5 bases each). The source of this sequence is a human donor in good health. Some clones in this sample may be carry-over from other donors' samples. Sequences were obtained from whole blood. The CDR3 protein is CASSEQGVGEQFF. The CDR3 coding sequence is TGTGCCAGCAGCGAGCAGGGAGTAGGTGAGCAGTTCTTC. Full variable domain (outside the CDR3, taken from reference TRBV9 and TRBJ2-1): DSGVTQTPKHLITATGQRVTLRCSPRSGDLSVYWYQQSLDQGLQFLIQYYNGEERAKGNILERFSAQQFPDLHSELNLSSLELGDSALYFCASSEQGVGEQFFGPGTRLTVL.